Listed below are T cell receptor beta chains from one sample, sequenced in a study of shared clonotypes between healthy human individuals. Data came from immunoSEQ multiplex PCR; TCRdb stores just in-frame clones and leaves some out. Of about 2,200,000 clones in the sample, approximately 94% are singletons; the top ten hold around 1.7%. Sequencing was performed on naive CD8+ T cells from PBMCs. The receptors come from a man younger than 35 in good health. Some clones in this sample may be carry-over from other donors' samples. The CDR3 runs from the conserved cysteine through the conserved F or W. A D gene is named only where the DNA matches it firmly. Clone size appears in some rows only: once, few, many, or a class for an expanded clone.

abundance	j_gene	v_gene	d_gene	CDR3aa	CDR3nt
NA	TRBJ2-7	TRBV6-5	TRBD1	CASSLGTGSNYEQYF	TGTGCCAGCAGCCTAGGGACAGGAAGTAACTACGAGCAGTACTTC
NA	TRBJ2-3	TRBV7-8	NA	CASSWEMVMGGDTQYF	TGTGCCAGCAGCTGGGAAATGGTTATGGGGGGAGATACGCAGTATTTT
NA	TRBJ2-7	TRBV11-3	NA	CASSDRQGNEQYF	TGTGCCAGCAGCGATCGCCAAGGGAACGAGCAGTACTTC
NA	TRBJ2-7	TRBV2	NA	CASSGWNPTRSSYEQYF	TGTGCCAGCTCTGGTTGGAACCCGACACGGAGCTCCTACGAGCAGTACTTC
NA	TRBJ2-1	TRBV27	NA	CASSSIYGKGNEQFF	TGTGCCAGCAGTTCGATCTATGGGAAGGGTAATGAGCAGTTCTTC
once	TRBJ2-7	TRBV7-8	NA	CASSLHSYEQYF	TGTGCCAGCAGCCTCCACTCCTACGAGCAGTACTTC
few	TRBJ1-5	TRBV19	NA	CASSTDSNQPQHF	TGTGCCAGCTCGACAGATAGCAATCAGCCCCAGCATTTT
NA	TRBJ1-4	TRBV7-8	NA	CASSLNWREESEKLFF	TGTGCCAGCAGCTTAAATTGGAGAGAAGAAAGTGAAAAACTGTTTTTT
NA	TRBJ2-3	TRBV7-9	NA	CASSEFEDTQYF	TGTGCCAGCAGCGAGTTCGAAGATACGCAGTATTTT
NA	TRBJ2-1	TRBV5-6	NA	CASSLGLHYNEQFF	TGTGCCAGCAGCTTGGGACTCCACTACAATGAGCAGTTCTTC
NA	TRBJ2-1	TRBV6-5	TRBD1	CASSYMGQGNEQFF	TGTGCCAGCAGTTACATGGGACAGGGGAATGAGCAGTTCTTC
NA	TRBJ2-2	TRBV4-1	NA	CASSPFGQGLPGELFF	TGCGCCAGCAGCCCCTTCGGGCAGGGGTTACCCGGGGAGCTGTTTTTT
NA	TRBJ2-6	TRBV5-4	NA	CASSLAVGSASGANVLTF	TGTGCCAGCAGCTTGGCAGTCGGGAGTGCTTCAGGGGCCAACGTCCTGACTTTC
NA	TRBJ2-2	TRBV5-1	TRBD2	CASSLGLAGATGELFF	TGCGCCAGCAGCTTGGGACTAGCGGGTGCCACCGGGGAGCTGTTTTTT
NA	TRBJ2-7	TRBV7-9	TRBD1	CASSVPGTGPTYEQYF	TGTGCCAGCAGCGTTCCCGGGACAGGTCCGACCTACGAGCAGTACTTC
once	TRBJ2-5	TRBV11-2	NA	CASSWPSRSSETQYF	TGTGCCAGCAGCTGGCCCTCCCGCAGTTCGGAGACCCAGTACTTC
NA	TRBJ2-2	TRBV5-4	NA	CASSPGQHSPIGELFF	TGTGCCAGCAGCCCAGGACAGCACTCACCCATCGGGGAGCTGTTTTTT
NA	TRBJ1-2	TRBV2	TRBD1	CASSDGRDRVYGYTF	TGTGCCAGCAGTGACGGCCGGGACAGGGTCTATGGCTACACCTTC
NA	TRBJ2-7	TRBV27	TRBD1	CASSGQGPGLPYEQYF	TGTGCCAGCAGCGGACAGGGGCCGGGACTTCCCTACGAGCAGTACTTC
few	TRBJ1-4	TRBV6-1	NA	CASSEFLGQSNEKLFF	TGTGCCAGCAGTGAATTTTTAGGACAGAGTAATGAAAAACTGTTTTTT
NA	TRBJ1-2	TRBV29-1	NA	CSVKETGNYGYTF	TGCAGCGTTAAAGAGACTGGCAACTATGGCTACACCTTC
NA	TRBJ2-7	TRBV28	NA	CASSLRSSYEQYF	TGTGCCAGCAGTCTGAGATCCTCCTACGAGCAGTACTTC
NA	TRBJ2-4	TRBV6-5	NA	CASSFQPKNIQYF	TGTGCCAGCAGTTTTCAACCCAAAAACATTCAGTACTTC
NA	TRBJ2-1	TRBV9	TRBD2	CASSVDTGLVPGENEQFF	TGTGCCAGCAGCGTAGATACGGGACTAGTCCCCGGAGAGAATGAGCAGTTCTTC
once	TRBJ2-7	TRBV9	NA	CASSVAGTEQYF	TGTGCCAGCAGCGTAGCGGGGACAGAGCAGTACTTC
NA	TRBJ2-7	TRBV10-3	NA	CATSEGSSYEQYF	TGTGCCACCTCCGAGGGGAGCTCCTACGAGCAGTACTTC
NA	TRBJ1-1	TRBV5-1	NA	CASSSWSKGTLNTEAFF	TGCGCCAGCAGCTCCTGGTCAAAGGGGACACTGAACACTGAAGCTTTCTTT
NA	TRBJ2-7	TRBV28	NA	CASSLTDSYEQYF	TGTGCCAGCAGTTTGACAGACTCCTACGAGCAGTACTTC
NA	TRBJ2-7	TRBV5-1	TRBD2	CASSLEGGSIYEQYF	TGCGCCAGCAGCTTGGAGGGAGGGAGCATCTACGAGCAGTACTTC
NA	TRBJ2-1	TRBV7-3	NA	CASSFGHEQFF	TGTGCCAGCAGCTTTGGGCATGAGCAGTTCTTC
NA	TRBJ2-1	TRBV25-1	NA	CASSETLYNEQFF	TGTGCCAGCAGTGAAACCCTGTACAATGAGCAGTTCTTC
NA	TRBJ2-5	TRBV27	NA	CASSSDAAQETQYF	TGTGCCAGCAGTTCTGACGCCGCTCAAGAGACCCAGTACTTC
NA	TRBJ2-1	TRBV27	TRBD2	CASSPTSGDYYNEQFF	TGTGCCAGCAGTCCAACCTCGGGGGACTACTACAATGAGCAGTTCTTC
NA	TRBJ1-5	TRBV28	NA	CASSFNSNQPQHF	TGTGCCAGCAGTTTCAACAGCAATCAGCCCCAGCATTTT
NA	TRBJ2-1	TRBV10-3	TRBD2	CAISDTSGSSPYNEQFF	TGTGCCATCAGTGATACTAGCGGGAGTTCGCCCTACAATGAGCAGTTCTTC
NA	TRBJ1-2	TRBV2	NA	CASRDSYGYGYTF	TGTGCCAGCAGGGACTCCTACGGCTATGGCTACACCTTC
once	TRBJ1-2	TRBV27	NA	CASSLNRVPGGYTF	TGTGCCAGCAGTTTGAACAGGGTCCCGGGGGGCTACACCTTC
NA	TRBJ1-2	TRBV27	TRBD1	CASSVGQGLYGYTF	TGTGCCAGCAGTGTCGGACAGGGGTTGTATGGCTACACCTTC
NA	TRBJ2-2	TRBV19	NA	CASSMSRDPWNTGELFF	TGTGCCAGTAGTATGTCCCGGGACCCATGGAACACCGGGGAGCTGTTTTTT
NA	TRBJ2-7	TRBV5-6	NA	CASSLGFGRNEQYF	TGTGCCAGCAGCTTGGGTTTTGGGAGGAACGAGCAGTACTTC
NA	TRBJ1-3	TRBV11-2	NA	CASSQDRRTGNTIYF	TGTGCCAGCAGCCAGGACCGGAGAACTGGAAACACCATATATTTT
NA	TRBJ1-1	TRBV9	NA	CASSPVNYMNTEAFF	TGTGCCAGCAGCCCCGTCAATTACATGAACACTGAAGCTTTCTTT
NA	TRBJ2-7	TRBV9	TRBD1	CASSPPTGASYEQYF	TGTGCCAGCAGCCCACCGACAGGGGCTAGCTACGAGCAGTACTTC
NA	TRBJ1-5	TRBV28	NA	CASSLARAGQPQHF	TGTGCCAGCAGTTTAGCAAGGGCCGGGCAGCCCCAGCATTTT
once	TRBJ2-5	TRBV27	TRBD2	CASSWSSGSQETQYF	TGTGCCAGCAGTTGGTCTAGCGGGAGCCAAGAGACCCAGTACTTC
NA	TRBJ1-5	TRBV15	NA	CATSRDPQTWRNQPQHF	TGTGCCACCAGCAGAGATCCGCAGACCTGGAGGAATCAGCCCCAGCATTTT
NA	TRBJ2-7	TRBV6-5	TRBD1	CASSYSGDSSYEQYF	TGTGCCAGCAGTTACTCGGGGGACAGCTCCTACGAGCAGTACTTC
NA	TRBJ2-5	TRBV27	TRBD2	CASSLRLGGETQYF	TGTGCCAGCAGTTTAAGGTTGGGGGGGGAGACCCAGTACTTC
NA	TRBJ2-1	TRBV7-9	NA	CASSPSPSDEQFF	TGTGCCAGCAGCCCTTCCCCTAGCGATGAGCAGTTCTTC
NA	TRBJ1-2	TRBV5-3	NA	CARSLLFRGRDGYTF	TGTGCCAGAAGCTTGTTGTTCCGGGGACGGGATGGCTACACCTTC
NA	TRBJ2-1	TRBV7-9	NA	CASRSPQREQFF	TGTGCCAGCAGATCCCCCCAGCGTGAGCAGTTCTTC
NA	TRBJ1-3	TRBV27	TRBD1	CASNRDRGSGNTIYF	TGTGCCAGCAATCGGGACAGGGGGTCCGGAAACACCATATATTTT
once	TRBJ2-2	TRBV19	NA	CASSTSHDVSLNTGELFF	TGTGCCAGTAGTACCTCTCACGACGTAAGCCTGAACACCGGGGAGCTGTTTTTT